This T cell receptor beta chain was identified during a study of glioma-infiltrating T cells. With regard to this clonotype: Antigen: not known.

Germline V gene data show CDR1 as DFQATT and CDR2 as SNEGSKA (reference sequence). The V end lost 1 base, the J end lost 8 bases, and 17 bases lay between the germline ends. This CDR3 is built from 14 residues. Amplification of TCR alpha and beta CDR3 regions from RNA used iRepertoire nested multiplex PCR. Input was roughly 85-450 ng of tissue mRNA or PBMC total RNA. TCRdb re-derived calls from the multiplex PCR reads in MiXCR, one entry per CDR3 protein. This sample has about 180,000 distinct CDR3 sequences, with over 40% found just once. The study, taken as a whole, reports: Gliomas, especially low-grade, showed above-expected tissue-blood divergence; non-neoplastic patients showed below. Only very few CDR3 sequences appeared in both tissue and blood.

The source material was glioma tissue, nonneoplastic brain tissue, or PBMCs (not recorded which). The origin of this receptor is a human donor with low-grade glioma or glioblastoma, undergoing nonglioma brain surgery, or in good health (not recorded which). The V gene is TRBV20-1, the J gene TRBJ1-2, with a possible D match to TRBD1 (6 bases). The CDR3 sequence: CSARGTGTDGGYTF. The CDR3 coding sequence is TGCAGTGCTAGAGGAACAGGGACCGACGGCGGCTACACCTTC.